Each of the 24 T cell receptor beta chains below was sequenced from the same sample in a study of early T cells in non-severe SARS-CoV-2 infection. TCRdb redid the calling of the 5' RACE reads with MiXCR, one entry per CDR3 protein. The sample contains about 55,000 distinct CDR3 sequences, under 8.5% of which appear only once. The specimen comprised whole blood, sampled at baseline. These TCRs come from an adult who was a healthcare worker with PCR-confirmed SARS-CoV-2 infection or an uninfected control (not recorded which).

The gene calls are TRBV5-1 and TRBJ2-1; 8 bases agree with TRBD2. CDR1 and CDR2 from the germline V gene are SGHRS and YFSETQ. The CDR3 spans 17 residues. V was clipped by 2 bases and J by 0 bases; unmatched bases: 7. This CDR3 is CASSLPGLVPSYNEQFF. DNA of the CDR3: TGCGCCAGCAGCTTACCGGGACTAGTCCCCTCCTACAATGAGCAGTTCTTC. The full variable domain, with the rest looked up from reference TRBV5-1 and TRBJ2-1, is KAGVTQTPRYLIKTRGQQVTLSCSPISGHRSVSWYQQTPGQGLQFLFEYFSETQRNKGNFPGRFSGRQFSNSRSEMNVSTLELGDSALYLCASSLPGLVPSYNEQFFGPGTRLTVL.

The chain couples TRBV28 to TRBJ2-7; the match to TRBD1 covers 9 bases. V lost 6 bases to trimming and J lost 2 bases; unmatched junction nucleotides: 8. This CDR3 comprises 15 residues. CDR1 is MDHEN and CDR2 is SYDVKM in the germline V gene. CDR3 amino acids: CASSLIGTGPYEQYF. The DNA for the CDR3 is TGTGCCAGCAGCCTGATAGGGACAGGGCCCTACGAGCAGTACTTC.

This clonotype was counted only a few times. V gene TRBV7-9 combines with J gene TRBJ2-2, with 10 bases that match TRBD2. The junction had 15 bases not matched to a gene; V was cut back by 5 bases and J by 3 bases. Per germline, CDR1 SEHNR and CDR2 FQNEAQ (reference sequence). The CDR3 contains 19 residues. The CDR3 reads CASSPLHGSGGPDTGELFF. The CDR3 DNA reads as TGTGCCAGCAGCCCACTGCACGGTAGCGGGGGGCCCGACACCGGGGAGCTGTTTTTT. Based on the CDR3 plus reference TRBV7-9 and TRBJ2-2, the full variable domain is DTGVSQNPRHKITKRGQNVTFRCDPISEHNRLYWYRQTLGQGPEFLTYFQNEAQLEKSRLLSDRFSAERPKGSFSTLEIQRTEQGDSAMYLCASSPLHGSGGPDTGELFFGEGSRLTVL.

The rearrangement joins TRBV20-1 to TRBJ1-5; D remains unclear. The CDR3 runs to 12 residues. Trimming stripped 5 bases from V and 9 bases from J, with 14 bases between. Germline lookup yields CDR1 DFQATT and CDR2 SNEGSKA (reference sequence). CDR3 nucleotide sequence: TGCAGTGCTCGGACTTTAAGTGGGCCCCAGCATTTT. As protein: CSARTLSGPQHF.

The table lists this clonotype with many counts. The chain links TRBV5-1 to TRBJ2-3; D could derive from TRBD1 or TRBD2 (5 bases each). The CDR3 is 14 amino acids. In germline, CDR1 is SGHRS, CDR2 YFSETQ. The V end was cut by 4 bases, the J end by 6 bases, with 15 bases between. In nucleotides, the CDR3 is TGCGCCAGCAGCCAAGGGACCGCGAGGGATACGCAGTATTTT. This sequence encodes CASSQGTARDTQYF.

This clonotype was found many times. This sequence joins TRBV7-9 and TRBJ2-7, with D perhaps TRBD2 (6 bases). Trimming pared 5 bases from V and 2 bases from J, leaving 22 bases between. CDR3 length: 17 amino acids. Germline assignment: CDR1 SEHNR and CDR2 FQNEAQ (reference sequence). The CDR3 sequence: CASSRLRGLARPYEQYF. For the CDR3, the DNA is TGTGCCAGCAGCCGCTTGCGGGGACTGGCTCGTCCCTACGAGCAGTACTTC.

This clonotype was seen ten or more times. The chain carries TRBV29-1 and TRBJ2-3, with TRBD1 identical over 7 bases. Germline V gene sequence: CDR1 SQVTM, CDR2 ANQGSEA. Trimming cost V 5 bases and J 4 bases; bases outside gene matches: 6. The CDR3 sequence is 13 residues long. In DNA, the CDR3 is TGCAGCGTTCGACAGGGTGGCGCAGATACGCAGTATTTT. Its translation is CSVRQGGADTQYF.

Turning to this clonotype: One base away lies a much larger clone, so this may be a sequencing read error. CDR3 nucleotide sequence: TGTGCCAGCGGGTCCCAAACCACTGAAGCTTTCTTT. This encodes CASGSQTTEAFF. The chain carries TRBV4-2 and TRBJ1-1, with unresolved D. Germline assignment: CDR1 LGHNA and CDR2 YNFKEQ. CDR3 size: 12 residues. V lost 8 bases and J 4 bases, leaving 11 bases between the germline ends.

Only one count was recorded for this clonotype. A much more abundant neighbour one base away suggests this may be a read error. The V and J genes are TRBV24-1 and TRBJ1-2, with D tentatively TRBD1 (5 bases). V was pared by 4 bases and J by 8 bases, with 13 bases between. The CDR3 contains 13 residues. Germline V gene data show CDR1 as KGHDR and CDR2 as SFDVKD. The CDR3 region has the DNA TGTGCCACCAGTGAGGGACGGACTTACGGCTACACCTTC. Translation gives CATSEGRTYGYTF.

This clonotype has just a few counts. V and J are TRBV13 and TRBJ1-2; a possible D gene is TRBD1 (6 bases). Per germline, CDR1 PRHDT and CDR2 FYEKMQ (reference sequence). The germline V and J ends were trimmed by 5 bases and 4 bases, with 14 bases remaining between them. This CDR3 comprises 14 residues. The CDR3 sequence: CASSRTVVGYGYTF. The CDR3 DNA follows: TGTGCCAGCAGCCGGACAGTAGTAGGCTATGGCTACACCTTC.

This clonotype came up many times. The genes are TRBV5-1 and TRBJ2-1; 7 nucleotides agree with TRBD1. Germline CDR1 and CDR2: SGHRS and YFSETQ. CDR3 length equals 15 residues. Trimming at V came to 7 bases and at J to 5 bases, leaving 12 bases not matched to a gene. DNA for the CDR3: TGCGCCAGCTCGACCGGGACAGTTGCCGACAATGAGCAGTTCTTC. It yields the protein CASSTGTVADNEQFF.

The V gene is TRBV2, the J gene TRBJ2-3; either TRBD1 or TRBD2 may fit D (6 bases each). The germline CDR1 and CDR2 sequences are SNHLY and FYNNEI. V was clipped by 4 bases and J by 2 bases, with 19 bases between them. This CDR3 is 17 amino acids long. The chain's CDR3 is CASSGAPLAGVTDTQYF. The CDR3 DNA follows: TGTGCCAGCAGTGGGGCCCCACTAGCAGGGGTCACAGATACGCAGTATTTT.

The chain couples TRBV20-1 to TRBJ2-7; D is unclear. Trimming cost V 2 bases and J 2 bases, with 16 bases left between them. Per the germline V gene, CDR1 is DFQATT and CDR2 is SNEGSKA (reference sequence). This CDR3 is built from 15 residues. The CDR3: CSARNDPWAAYEQYF. For the CDR3, the DNA is TGCAGTGCTAGAAACGACCCCTGGGCAGCCTACGAGCAGTACTTC.

This chain connects TRBV12-5 to TRBJ2-2; 9 nucleotides align to TRBD1. The CDR3 covers 15 residues. Germline CDR1 and CDR2: LGHNT and FRNRAP. J lost 1 base, V lost 6 bases, and 3 bases had no gene match. The DNA of the CDR3 is TGTGCTAGTGGACGGGACAGGGTGAACACCGGGGAGCTGTTTTTT. Translation gives CASGRDRVNTGELFF.

The rearrangement links TRBV7-2 to TRBJ1-3; TRBD1 is a possible D gene (5 bases). This CDR3 is 17 amino acids long. Deletions cut 5 bases from V and 0 bases from J, with 17 bases between. CDR1 and CDR2 (germline): SGHTA, FQGNSA. CDR3 DNA sequence: TGTGCCAGCAGCCTTGGTGCCGGGGCCCCCTCTGGAAACACCATATATTTT. This codes for CASSLGAGAPSGNTIYF.

The chain couples TRBV19 to TRBJ1-5, with TRBD1 identical over 7 bases. Trimming removed 4 bases from V and 7 bases from J; junction bases left unmatched: 1. There are 12 residues in the CDR3. Germline lookup yields CDR1 LNHDA and CDR2 SQIVND (reference sequence). The CDR3 region is CASSRQGQPQHF. In DNA, the CDR3 is TGTGCCAGTAGTAGACAGGGCCAGCCCCAGCATTTT.

DNA of the CDR3: TGTGCCTGGACCAGGAGTTCTGGAAACACCATATATTTT. Translating gives CAWTRSSGNTIYF. V gene TRBV30 combines with J gene TRBJ1-3; D unclear. Germline V gene sequence: CDR1 GTSNPN, CDR2 SVGIG (reference sequence). The CDR3 totals 13 residues. V was cut by 4 bases and J by 1 base, with 8 bases left in between. Looking up the rest from reference TRBV30 and TRBJ1-3 gives the full variable domain: SQTIHQWPATLVQPVGSPLSLECTVEGTSNPNLYWYRQAAGRGLQLLFYSVGIGQISSEVPQNLSASRPQDRQFILSSKKLLLSDSGFYLCAWTRSSGNTIYFGEGSWLTVV.

This clonotype was seen only a few times. CDR3 DNA: TGTGCCAGCTTACAATGGACTCCCCTCCGGACCCAGTACTTC. This codes for CASLQWTPLRTQYF. The V gene is TRBV6-2 or TRBV6-3, the J gene TRBJ2-5, with D maybe TRBD2 (5 bases). In germline, CDR1 is MNHEY, CDR2 SVGEGT. The V and J ends lost 8 bases and 7 bases respectively, with 20 bases between them. The CDR3 extends over 14 amino acids.

This clonotype was picked up a small number of times. The rearrangement uses TRBV20-1 and TRBJ2-4, with 9 bases identical to TRBD1. The length of the CDR3 is 16 residues. V shed 3 bases, J shed 0 bases, and the junction held 6 bases outside the gene matches. Germline CDR1 and CDR2: DFQATT and SNEGSKA (reference sequence). The CDR3 DNA is TGCAGTGCTAGGAAACAGGGGGCCGTAGCCAAAAACATTCAGTACTTC. This codes for CSARKQGAVAKNIQYF.

In this sample, this clonotype turned up a few times. This rearrangement joins TRBV27 to TRBJ2-1; 15 bases map to TRBD2. There are 14 residues in the CDR3. V shed 5 bases and J 14 bases; nucleotides not matched to a gene: 7. Germline CDR1 reads MNHEY; CDR2 reads SMNVEV (reference sequence). The CDR3 DNA follows: TGTGCCAGCAGTGGACTAGCGGGGGGGACTTTGAAGTTCTTC. Amino acids: CASSGLAGGTLKFF.

This clonotype was counted ten times or more. The rearrangement uses TRBV19 and TRBJ2-1, with a possible D match to TRBD2 (6 bases). The CDR3 has 18 residues. Germline values: CDR1 LNHDA, CDR2 SQIVND (reference sequence). V shed 3 bases and J shed 0 bases, with 18 bases lying between them. CDR3 protein: CASSMDLGLRVSYNEQFF. The CDR3 nucleotides are TGTGCCAGTAGTATGGACTTGGGACTGAGGGTCTCCTACAATGAGCAGTTCTTC.

This clonotype was recorded a few times. The rearrangement joins TRBV4-3 to TRBJ2-7, with D possibly TRBD2 on 5 matching bases. Trimming took off 0 bases at V and 5 bases at J, with 11 bases between the two ends. Germline-derived CDR1 and CDR2 are LGHNA and YSLEER. The CDR3 spans 14 residues. The CDR3: CASSQEPGSNEQYF. The CDR3 nucleotides are TGCGCCAGCAGCCAAGAACCGGGGTCCAACGAGCAGTACTTC.

This clonotype appeared many times. The genes are TRBV12-5 and TRBJ2-1, with TRBD2 as a possible D gene (6 bases). The CDR3 is 13 amino acids. CDR1 is LGHNT, CDR2 FRNRAP, per germline. Trimming shortened V by 0 bases and J by 8 bases, and 8 bases separated the two germline ends. CDR3 DNA: TGTGCTAGTGGTTTGGTACGCGGGGATGAGCAGTTCTTC. As protein: CASGLVRGDEQFF.

V is TRBV30 and J is TRBJ2-7; D gene ambiguous. The CDR3 covers 13 residues. The germline CDR1 and CDR2 sequences are GTSNPN and SVGIG (reference sequence). Trimming pared 2 bases from V and 2 bases from J, leaving 10 bases between. CDR3 sequence: CAWSPDGTYEQYF. The CDR3 region has the DNA TGTGCCTGGAGTCCCGATGGTACCTACGAGCAGTACTTC.